This T cell receptor (beta chain) was sequenced for a study of cytomegalovirus exposure and HLA in healthy donors. In regard to this clone: The antigen remains undetermined.

CDR3 length: 15 residues. V trimming: 2 bases; J trimming: 1 base; junction bases outside the gene matches: 1. Germline CDR1 MNHEY, CDR2 SVGAGI. Study-level points and caveats: Among immune exposure information, only CMV serostatus was available. Listed as cytomegalovirus-associated were 150 or so TCR beta chains. Earlier findings revealed that most TCR beta V segments proved productive either about 87% or about 30% of the time. Later analysis showed most CMV-associated TCR beta chains appearing HLA-restricted.

PCR was performed using 60 Vbeta and 13 Jbeta primers. Clones were read by immunoSEQ multiplex PCR, and TCRdb kept only the in-frame ones, dropping some. Among about 140,000 clones listed, roughly 80% were seen once. This chain joins TRBV6-5 and TRBJ2-3; 9 bases agree with TRBD2. The sequence was collected from a man aged 35 to 55 in good health and CMV-seronegative. The sample was PBMCs. The CDR3, as DNA: TGTGCCAGCAGTTACCAGCGGGGGGGCACAGATACGCAGTATTTT. It codes for CASSYQRGGTDTQYF.